The 13 T cell receptor beta chains given below trace back to one sample, sequenced in a study of blood T cell repertoires in COVID-19. Here immunoSEQ multiplex PCR was the method, and the copy in TCRdb shows in-frame clones only, minus some. This table has 250,000 to 300,000 clones, roughly 90% appearing once. Sequences were obtained from peripheral blood. These receptors all stem from a woman between 65 and 79 years old with COVID-19, enrolled during active disease.

The rearrangement joins TRBV6-4 to TRBJ2-7; 7 positions match TRBD2. V shed 5 bases and J 0 bases; nucleotides not matched to a gene: 4. CDR1 MRHNA and CDR2 SNTAGT come from the germline V gene. The CDR3 length is 14 residues. In DNA form, the CDR3 reads TGTGCCAGCAGTAGGACTAGGACCTCCTACGAGCAGTACTTC. It is translated as CASSRTRTSYEQYF.

The CDR3 protein is CASSLLTSGVPPDTQYF. The CDR3 nucleotides read TGCGCCAGCAGCCTCCTGACTAGCGGGGTCCCCCCAGATACGCAGTATTTT. The V gene is TRBV5-1, the J gene TRBJ2-3, with 11 nucleotides matching TRBD2. From germline, CDR1 is SGHRS and CDR2 YFSETQ. The V and J ends lost 4 bases and 4 bases, in that order; junction bases with no gene match: 11. The CDR3 length is 17 residues.

The gene calls are TRBV4-1 and TRBJ1-4, with D perhaps TRBD1 (5 bases). CDR3 size: 13 residues. Trimming cost V 4 bases and J 8 bases, with 11 bases left between them. In germline, CDR1 is MGHRA, CDR2 YSYEKL. The DNA of the CDR3 is TGCGCCAGCAGCCGATGGAAGGGGGAAAAACTGTTTTTT. This codes for CASSRWKGEKLFF.

This chain links TRBV7-2 with TRBJ2-5; 13 nucleotides agree with TRBD2. The germline CDR1 and CDR2 sequences are SGHTA and FQGNSA. The V gene end was trimmed by 7 bases and the J gene end by 0 bases; junction bases not matched to a gene: 2. This CDR3 has 15 residues. CDR3 residues: CASTLAGGYQETQYF. CDR3 DNA: TGTGCCAGCACACTAGCGGGGGGGTACCAAGAGACCCAGTACTTC.

The CDR3 loop is CASSTGVWVGELFF. CDR3 DNA sequence: TGTGCCAGCAGCACAGGGGTGTGGGTCGGGGAGCTGTTTTTT. V and J are TRBV6-2 or TRBV6-3 and TRBJ2-2; TRBD1 agrees at 7 bases. J lost 7 bases, V lost 6 bases, and 8 bases had no gene match. CDR3 length: 14 amino acids. Germline values: CDR1 MNHEY, CDR2 SVGEGT.

This chain joins TRBV2 and TRBJ2-3, with TRBD2 identical over 9 bases. Trimming took 9 bases from V and 4 from J; bases not matched to a gene: 2. The CDR3 runs to 12 residues. Germline V gene sequence: CDR1 SNHLY, CDR2 FYNNEI. CDR3 sequence (DNA): TGTGCCAGTGGCGGGGGGGCAGATACGCAGTATTTT. Amino acids: CASGGGADTQYF.

The chain recombines TRBV7-8 with TRBJ2-7; 8 nucleotides align to TRBD1. Trimming cost V 4 bases and J 2 bases; bases outside gene matches: 7. The length of the CDR3 is 15 residues. The V gene's germline CDR1 is SGHVS and CDR2 FQNEAQ. The CDR3 coding sequence is TGTGCCAGCAGCTCTAATACAGGGGGTACCTACGAGCAGTACTTC. Its translation is CASSSNTGGTYEQYF.

The chain has TRBV5-6 and TRBJ2-7; the match to TRBD1 covers 7 bases. The CDR3 is 14 amino acids. Losses at the gene ends were 2 bases for V and 1 base for J; bases not matched to a gene: 3. Germline values: CDR1 SGHDT, CDR2 YYEEEE. The CDR3 nucleotides are TGTGCCAGCAGCTTTGACAGGGTTTCCTACGAGCAGTACTTC. This codes for CASSFDRVSYEQYF.

The rearrangement joins TRBV30 to TRBJ1-6; D uncertain. This CDR3 has 13 residues. V shed 0 bases and J shed 7 bases, with 7 bases lying between them. Germline V gene data show CDR1 as GTSNPN and CDR2 as SVGIG (reference sequence). CDR3 DNA: TGTGCCTGGAGTGTACTTCCAAATTCACCCCTCCACTTT. Encoded protein: CAWSVLPNSPLHF.

The chain recombines TRBV28 with TRBJ2-1; 8 nucleotides align to TRBD1. After removal of 7 bases from V and 8 bases from J, the junction contained 7 bases not matched to a gene. CDR3 length: 13 amino acids. The germline gives CDR1 MDHEN, CDR2 SYDVKM. The CDR3 DNA reads TGTGCCAGCACCCTACCACAGGGGGATGAGCAGTTCTTC. Encoded protein: CASTLPQGDEQFF.

This rearrangement joins TRBV10-2 to TRBJ2-1; tentative D call: TRBD2 (6 bases). CDR1 and CDR2 (germline): WSHSY, SAAADI. The CDR3 is 15 residues long. Trimming cost V 8 bases and J 1 base, with 15 bases left between them. This chain's CDR3 is CASGRSGESYNEQFF. In nucleotides, the CDR3 is TGCGCCAGCGGGCGATCGGGGGAGTCCTACAATGAGCAGTTCTTC.

V usage is TRBV7-3 and J usage is TRBJ2-3; 11 bases agree with TRBD2. Germline CDR1 SGHTA, CDR2 FQGTGA. Unmatched junction bases numbered 2, after V lost 5 bases and J lost 4 bases. The CDR3 has 14 amino acids. The CDR3 DNA reads TGTGCCAGCAGCCTGGGACTAGCGGCAGATACGCAGTATTTT. Its protein is CASSLGLAADTQYF.

This chain uses TRBV2 with TRBJ1-2; a possible D gene is TRBD1 (5 bases). Per the germline V gene, CDR1 is SNHLY and CDR2 is FYNNEI. Trimming stripped 1 base from V and 4 bases from J, with 10 bases between. The CDR3 totals 14 residues. In DNA form, the CDR3 reads TGTGCCAGCAGTGAAGGGGGGGAGGCCTATGGCTACACCTTC. Its translation is CASSEGGEAYGYTF.